The present T cell receptor beta chain was sequenced within a study of blood T cell repertoires in COVID-19. Study overall: COVID-19 samples collected from the United States, Italy and Spain covered acute and convalescent phases. Sources were T cells, B-cell-depleted T cells, or PBMCs; the material itself was cDNA or gDNA.

Original data processing: Using reference gene primer amplification, nucleated cell counts were estimated. Profiled with immunoSEQ multiplex PCR; TCRdb holds only in-frame clones, not every one. The V and J calls and the clone size are those of that table, but D and trimming were determined from the DNA. The sample shows 260,000 or so clones, roughly 88% of them seen only once. Study members were between about 18 and 95 years old and lived in about two dozen US regions. Sequencing was performed on PBMCs or T cells enriched from blood (not recorded which). This TCR was sampled from a woman in her forties with acute COVID-19.

CDR3 DNA: TGCAGCGTCGCGGTAGAGGCGGGGAGTGGAAACACCATATATTTT. This sequence encodes CSVAVEAGSGNTIYF. The chain joins TRBV29-1 to TRBJ1-3, with D uncertain. Trimming pared 6 bases from V and 3 bases from J, leaving 18 bases between. Per germline, CDR1 SQVTM and CDR2 ANQGSEA. The CDR3 is made up of 15 amino acids.